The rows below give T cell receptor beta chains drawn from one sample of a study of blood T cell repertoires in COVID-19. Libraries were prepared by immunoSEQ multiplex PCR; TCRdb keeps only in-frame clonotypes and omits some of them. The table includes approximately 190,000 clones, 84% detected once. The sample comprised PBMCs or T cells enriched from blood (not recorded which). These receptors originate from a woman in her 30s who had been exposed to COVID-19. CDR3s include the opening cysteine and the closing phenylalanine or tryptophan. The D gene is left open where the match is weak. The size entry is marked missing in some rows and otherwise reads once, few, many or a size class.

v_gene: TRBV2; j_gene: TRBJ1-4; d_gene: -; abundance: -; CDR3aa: CASSDGPGGSKRGEKLFF; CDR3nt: TGTGCCAGCAGTGATGGACCGGGAGGATCTAAGCGTGGTGAAAAACTGTTTTTT
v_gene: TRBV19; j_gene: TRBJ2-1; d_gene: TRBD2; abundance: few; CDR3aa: CASSVPLGGGDNEQFF; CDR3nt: TGTGCCAGTAGTGTCCCTTTAGGCGGGGGGGATAATGAGCAGTTCTTC
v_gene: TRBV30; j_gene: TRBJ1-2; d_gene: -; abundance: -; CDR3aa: CAWSDRYKVGYTF; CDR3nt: TGTGCCTGGAGTGACAGGTATAAGGTTGGCTACACCTTC
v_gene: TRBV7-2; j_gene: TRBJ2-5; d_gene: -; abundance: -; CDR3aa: CASSLYSPQRTQYF; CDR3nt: TGTGCCAGCAGCTTATACAGCCCCCAAAGGACCCAGTACTTC
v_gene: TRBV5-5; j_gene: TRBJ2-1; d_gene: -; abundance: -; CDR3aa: CASSSGASRSYNEQFF; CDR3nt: TGTGCCAGCAGCTCAGGGGCATCGAGATCCTACAATGAGCAGTTCTTC
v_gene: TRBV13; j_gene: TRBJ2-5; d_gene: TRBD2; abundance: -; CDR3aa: CASSRSGGQETQYF; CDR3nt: TGTGCCAGCAGTCGTTCGGGGGGCCAAGAGACCCAGTACTTC
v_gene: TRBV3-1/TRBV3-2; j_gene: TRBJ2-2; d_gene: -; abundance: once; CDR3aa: CASSQSNGAGELFF; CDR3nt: TGTGCCAGCAGCCAATCGAACGGGGCCGGGGAGCTGTTTTTT
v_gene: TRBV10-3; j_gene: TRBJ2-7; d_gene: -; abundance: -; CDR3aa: CAIEGGGHEQYF; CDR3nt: TGTGCCATCGAGGGAGGGGGGCACGAGCAGTACTTC
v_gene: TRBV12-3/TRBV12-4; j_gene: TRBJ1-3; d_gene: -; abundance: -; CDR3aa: CASSWASGNTIYF; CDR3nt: TGTGCCAGCAGTTGGGCCTCTGGAAACACCATATATTTT
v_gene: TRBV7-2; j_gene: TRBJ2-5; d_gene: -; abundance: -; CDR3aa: CASSPHSARGGPAQYF; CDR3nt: TGTGCCAGCAGCCCCCATTCGGCGCGGGGCGGTCCGGCCCAGTACTTC
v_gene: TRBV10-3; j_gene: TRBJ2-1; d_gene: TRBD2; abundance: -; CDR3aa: CAVKSLAGVFNEQFF; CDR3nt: TGTGCCGTAAAAAGCCTAGCGGGGGTTTTCAATGAGCAGTTCTTC
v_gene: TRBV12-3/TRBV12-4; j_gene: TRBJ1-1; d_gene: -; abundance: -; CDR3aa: CASRGGTEAFF; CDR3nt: TGTGCCAGCAGAGGGGGCACTGAAGCTTTCTTT
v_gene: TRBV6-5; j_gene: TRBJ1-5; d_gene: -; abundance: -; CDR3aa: CASQAGGYQPQHF; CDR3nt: TGTGCCAGTCAGGCGGGTGGTTATCAGCCCCAGCATTTT
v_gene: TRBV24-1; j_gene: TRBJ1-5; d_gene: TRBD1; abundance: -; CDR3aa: CATSDPGQGTPQPQHF; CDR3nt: TGTGCCACCAGTGACCCCGGACAGGGAACACCTCAGCCCCAGCATTTT
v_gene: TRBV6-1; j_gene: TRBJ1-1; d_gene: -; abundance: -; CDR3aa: CASSEGATEAFF; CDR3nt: TGTGCCAGCAGTGAGGGGGCCACTGAAGCTTTCTTT
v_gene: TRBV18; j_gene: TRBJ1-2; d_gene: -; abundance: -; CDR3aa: CASSPAGRGPSSNYGYTF; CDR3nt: TGTGCCAGCTCACCCGCAGGGCGGGGGCCTTCATCTAACTATGGCTACACCTTC
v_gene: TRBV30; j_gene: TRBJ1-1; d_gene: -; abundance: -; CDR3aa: CAWSVRGLITEAFF; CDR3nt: TGTGCCTGGAGTGTGCGGGGGCTAATCACTGAAGCTTTCTTT
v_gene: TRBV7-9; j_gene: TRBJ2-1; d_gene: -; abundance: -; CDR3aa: CASSLNRVRFDEQFF; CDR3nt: TGTGCCAGCAGCCTCAACAGGGTTCGTTTCGATGAGCAGTTCTTC
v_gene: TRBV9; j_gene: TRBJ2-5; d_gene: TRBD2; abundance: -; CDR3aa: CASSPLAGGQETQYF; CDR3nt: TGTGCCAGCAGCCCTCTGGCGGGGGGGCAGGAGACCCAGTACTTC
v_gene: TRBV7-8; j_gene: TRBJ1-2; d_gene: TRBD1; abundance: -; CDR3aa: CASSLAPGQGYGYTF; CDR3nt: TGTGCCAGCAGCTTAGCGCCGGGACAGGGCTATGGCTACACCTTC
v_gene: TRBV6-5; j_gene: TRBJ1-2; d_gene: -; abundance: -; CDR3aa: CASRSTAPGSGYTF; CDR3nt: TGTGCCAGCAGATCCACAGCACCCGGGAGCGGCTACACCTTC
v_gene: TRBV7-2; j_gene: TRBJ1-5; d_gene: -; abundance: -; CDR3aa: CASSLEAGIQPQHF; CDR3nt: TGTGCCAGCAGCTTAGAGGCAGGGATACAGCCCCAGCATTTT
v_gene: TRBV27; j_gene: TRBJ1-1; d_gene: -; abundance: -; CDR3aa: CASSLGPGGRNTEAFF; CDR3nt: TGTGCCAGCAGTTTGGGGCCGGGGGGAAGGAACACTGAAGCTTTCTTT
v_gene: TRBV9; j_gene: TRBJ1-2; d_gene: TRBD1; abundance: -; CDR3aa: CASEGALGYTF; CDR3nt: TGTGCCAGCGAGGGGGCTTTGGGCTACACCTTC
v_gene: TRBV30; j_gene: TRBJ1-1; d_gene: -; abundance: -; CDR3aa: CAWSLAENTEAFF; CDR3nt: TGTGCCTGGAGTCTGGCAGAGAACACTGAAGCTTTCTTT
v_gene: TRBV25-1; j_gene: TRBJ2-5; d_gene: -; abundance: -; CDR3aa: CASSEFREVGETQYF; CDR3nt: TGTGCCAGCAGTGAATTCAGGGAGGTAGGAGAGACCCAGTACTTC
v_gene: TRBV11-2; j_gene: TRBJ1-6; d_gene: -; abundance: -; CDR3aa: CASTITGGSTLHF; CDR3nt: TGTGCCAGCACCATCACGGGGGGCTCCACCCTCCACTTT
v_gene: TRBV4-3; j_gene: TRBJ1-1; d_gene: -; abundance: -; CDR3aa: CASSQDRTSFGEAFF; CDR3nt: TGCGCCAGCAGCCAAGACCGGACTTCATTTGGTGAAGCTTTCTTT
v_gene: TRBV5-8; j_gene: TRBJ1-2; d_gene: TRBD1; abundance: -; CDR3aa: CASPGQGVYGYTF; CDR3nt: TGTGCCAGTCCGGGACAGGGAGTCTATGGCTACACCTTC
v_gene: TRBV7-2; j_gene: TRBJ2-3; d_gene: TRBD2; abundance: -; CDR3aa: CASSLTLGLAGSDTQYF; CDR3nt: TGTGCCAGCAGCTTAACCTTGGGACTAGCGGGTTCAGATACGCAGTATTTT
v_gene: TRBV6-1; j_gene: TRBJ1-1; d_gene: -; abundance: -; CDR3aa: CASSEEWQGNTEAFF; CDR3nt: TGTGCCAGCAGTGAAGAATGGCAGGGTAACACTGAAGCTTTCTTT
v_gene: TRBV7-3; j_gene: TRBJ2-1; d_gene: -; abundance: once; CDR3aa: CASSLYGEQFF; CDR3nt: TGTGCCAGCAGCTTGTACGGTGAGCAGTTCTTC
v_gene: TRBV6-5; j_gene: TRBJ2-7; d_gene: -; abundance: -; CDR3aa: CASSPRHVAYEQYF; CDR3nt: TGTGCCAGCAGCCCAAGACATGTAGCCTACGAGCAGTACTTC
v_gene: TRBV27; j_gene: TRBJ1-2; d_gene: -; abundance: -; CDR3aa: CASSSKEVGGYTF; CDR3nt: TGTGCCAGCAGTTCTAAGGAGGTCGGTGGCTACACCTTC
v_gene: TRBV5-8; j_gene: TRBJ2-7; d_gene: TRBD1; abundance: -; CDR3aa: CASSPGTGAYEQYF; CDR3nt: TGTGCCAGCAGCCCCGGGACAGGGGCCTACGAGCAGTACTTC
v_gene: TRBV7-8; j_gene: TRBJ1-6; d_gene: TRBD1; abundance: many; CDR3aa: CASSFDRVGSPLHF; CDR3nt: TGTGCCAGCAGCTTCGACAGGGTGGGTTCACCCCTCCACTTT
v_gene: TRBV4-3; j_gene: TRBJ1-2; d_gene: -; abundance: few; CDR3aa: CASSQERDRVGYTF; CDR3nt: TGCGCCAGCAGCCAAGAGCGGGACCGAGTGGGGTACACCTTC
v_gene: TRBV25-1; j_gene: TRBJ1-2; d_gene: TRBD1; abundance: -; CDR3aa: CASSGGQSSYGYTF; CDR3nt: TGTGCCAGCAGTGGGGGACAGTCCTCCTATGGCTACACCTTC